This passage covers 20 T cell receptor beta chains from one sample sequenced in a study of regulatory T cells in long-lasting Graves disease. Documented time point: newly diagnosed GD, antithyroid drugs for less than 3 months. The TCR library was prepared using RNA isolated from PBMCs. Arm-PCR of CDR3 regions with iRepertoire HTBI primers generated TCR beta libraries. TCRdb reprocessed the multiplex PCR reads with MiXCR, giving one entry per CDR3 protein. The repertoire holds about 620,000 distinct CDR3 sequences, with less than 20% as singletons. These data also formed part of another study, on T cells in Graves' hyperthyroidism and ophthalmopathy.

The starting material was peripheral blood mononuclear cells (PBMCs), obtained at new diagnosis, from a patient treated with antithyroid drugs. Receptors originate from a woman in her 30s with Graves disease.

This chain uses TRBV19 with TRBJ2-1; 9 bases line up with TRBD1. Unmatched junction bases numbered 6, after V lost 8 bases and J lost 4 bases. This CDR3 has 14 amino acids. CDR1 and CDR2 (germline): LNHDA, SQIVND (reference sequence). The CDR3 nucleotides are TGTGCCAGTGCTCCAGGACAGGGGTACAATGAGCAGTTCTTC. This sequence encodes CASAPGQGYNEQFF.

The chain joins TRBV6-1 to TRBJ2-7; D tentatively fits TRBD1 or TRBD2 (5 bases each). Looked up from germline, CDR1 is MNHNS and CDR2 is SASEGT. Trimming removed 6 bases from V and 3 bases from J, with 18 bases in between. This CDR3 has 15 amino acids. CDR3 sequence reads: CASRRSRDGHYEQYF. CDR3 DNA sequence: TGTGCCAGCAGAAGGTCCCGGGACGGACACTACGAGCAGTACTTC.

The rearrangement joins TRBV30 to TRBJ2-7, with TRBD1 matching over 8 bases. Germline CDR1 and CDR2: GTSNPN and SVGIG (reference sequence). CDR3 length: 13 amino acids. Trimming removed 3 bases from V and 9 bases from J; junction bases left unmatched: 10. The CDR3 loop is CAWRIGQGRGQYF. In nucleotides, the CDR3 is TGTGCCTGGAGGATAGGACAGGGCCGAGGGCAGTACTTC. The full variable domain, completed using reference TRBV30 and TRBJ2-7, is SQTIHQWPATLVQPVGSPLSLECTVEGTSNPNLYWYRQAAGRGLQLLFYSVGIGQISSEVPQNLSASRPQDRQFILSSKKLLLSDSGFYLCAWRIGQGRGQYFGPGTRLTVT.

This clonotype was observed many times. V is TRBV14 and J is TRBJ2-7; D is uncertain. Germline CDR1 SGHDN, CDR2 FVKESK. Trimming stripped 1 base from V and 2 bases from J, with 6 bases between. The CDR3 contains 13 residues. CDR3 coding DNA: TGTGCCAGCAGCCAAGTGGACGCCTACGAGCAGTACTTC. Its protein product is CASSQVDAYEQYF.

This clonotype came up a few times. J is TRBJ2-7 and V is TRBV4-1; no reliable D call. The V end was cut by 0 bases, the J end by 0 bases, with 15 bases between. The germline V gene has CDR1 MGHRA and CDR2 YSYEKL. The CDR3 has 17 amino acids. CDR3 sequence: CASSQETGVWSSYEQYF. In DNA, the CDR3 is TGCGCCAGCAGCCAAGAAACCGGCGTGTGGTCCTCCTACGAGCAGTACTTC.

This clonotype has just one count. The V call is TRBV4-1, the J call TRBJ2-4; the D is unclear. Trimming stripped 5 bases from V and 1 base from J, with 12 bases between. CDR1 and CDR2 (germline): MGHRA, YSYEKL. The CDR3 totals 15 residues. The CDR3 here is CASSEAHAAKNIQYF. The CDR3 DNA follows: TGCGCCAGCAGCGAGGCACATGCCGCCAAAAACATTCAGTACTTC.

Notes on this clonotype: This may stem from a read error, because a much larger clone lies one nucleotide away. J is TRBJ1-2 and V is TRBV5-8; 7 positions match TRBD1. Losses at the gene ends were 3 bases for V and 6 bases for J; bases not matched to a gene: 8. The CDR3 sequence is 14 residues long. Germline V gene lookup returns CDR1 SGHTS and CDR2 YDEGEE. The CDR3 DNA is TGTGCCAGCAGCTGGGACAGCGTAAACCATGGCTACACCTTC. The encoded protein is CASSWDSVNHGYTF.

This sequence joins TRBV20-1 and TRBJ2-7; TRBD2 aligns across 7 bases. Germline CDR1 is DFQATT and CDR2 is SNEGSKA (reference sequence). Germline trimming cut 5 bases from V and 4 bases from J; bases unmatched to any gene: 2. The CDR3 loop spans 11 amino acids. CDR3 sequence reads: CSAAGEYEQYF. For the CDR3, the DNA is TGCAGTGCTGCGGGGGAATACGAGCAGTACTTC.

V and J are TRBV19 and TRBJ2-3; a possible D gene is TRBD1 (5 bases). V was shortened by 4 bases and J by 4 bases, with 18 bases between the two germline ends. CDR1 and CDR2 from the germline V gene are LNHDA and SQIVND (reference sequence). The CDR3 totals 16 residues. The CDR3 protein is CASSTYPPKGADTQYF. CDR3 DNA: TGTGCCAGTAGTACGTACCCCCCGAAAGGGGCAGATACGCAGTATTTT.

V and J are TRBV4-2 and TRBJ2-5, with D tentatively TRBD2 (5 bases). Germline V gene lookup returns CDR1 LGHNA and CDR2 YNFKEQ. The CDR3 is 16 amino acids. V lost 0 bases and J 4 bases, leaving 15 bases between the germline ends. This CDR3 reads CASSQDLGELGETQYF. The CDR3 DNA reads TGTGCCAGCAGCCAAGATCTTGGGGAGTTGGGAGAGACCCAGTACTTC.

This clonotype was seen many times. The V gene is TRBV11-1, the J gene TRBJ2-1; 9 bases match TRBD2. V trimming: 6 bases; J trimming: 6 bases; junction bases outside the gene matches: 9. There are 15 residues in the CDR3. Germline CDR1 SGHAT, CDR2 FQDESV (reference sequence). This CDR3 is CASSSSGNPGNEQFF. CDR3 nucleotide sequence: TGTGCCAGCAGTTCTAGCGGGAACCCGGGCAATGAGCAGTTCTTC.

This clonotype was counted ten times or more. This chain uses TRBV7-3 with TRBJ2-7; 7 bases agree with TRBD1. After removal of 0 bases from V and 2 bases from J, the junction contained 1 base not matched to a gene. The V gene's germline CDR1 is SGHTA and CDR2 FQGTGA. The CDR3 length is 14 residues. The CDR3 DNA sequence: TGTGCCAGCAGCTTAACGGGACAGCCCTACGAGCAGTACTTC. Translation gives CASSLTGQPYEQYF.

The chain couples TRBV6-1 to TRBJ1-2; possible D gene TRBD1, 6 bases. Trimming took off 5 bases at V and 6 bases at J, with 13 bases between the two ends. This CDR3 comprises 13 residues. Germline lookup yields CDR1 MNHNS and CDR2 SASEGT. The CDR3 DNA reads TGTGCCAGCAGTCTCGGCGGGGGCCATGGCTACACCTTC. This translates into CASSLGGGHGYTF.

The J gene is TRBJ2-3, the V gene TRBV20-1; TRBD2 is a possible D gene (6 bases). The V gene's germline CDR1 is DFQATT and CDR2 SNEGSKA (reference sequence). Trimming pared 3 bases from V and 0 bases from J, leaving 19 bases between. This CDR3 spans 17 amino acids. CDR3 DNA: TGCAGTGCTAGCTCCACCCCGGGACTCACAAGCACAGATACGCAGTATTTT. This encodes CSASSTPGLTSTDTQYF.

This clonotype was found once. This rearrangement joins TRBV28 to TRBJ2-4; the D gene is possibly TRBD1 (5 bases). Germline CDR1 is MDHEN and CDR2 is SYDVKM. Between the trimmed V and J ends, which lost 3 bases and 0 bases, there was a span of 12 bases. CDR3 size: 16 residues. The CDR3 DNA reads TGTGCCAGCAGTTTGACAGAGGCATTAGCCAAAAACATTCAGTACTTC. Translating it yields CASSLTEALAKNIQYF.

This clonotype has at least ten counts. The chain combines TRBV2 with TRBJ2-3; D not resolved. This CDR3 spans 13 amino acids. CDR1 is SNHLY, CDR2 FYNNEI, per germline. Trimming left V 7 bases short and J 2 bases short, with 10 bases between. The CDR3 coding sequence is TGTGCCAGCACGCGCGAGGCCACAGATACGCAGTATTTT. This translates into CASTREATDTQYF.

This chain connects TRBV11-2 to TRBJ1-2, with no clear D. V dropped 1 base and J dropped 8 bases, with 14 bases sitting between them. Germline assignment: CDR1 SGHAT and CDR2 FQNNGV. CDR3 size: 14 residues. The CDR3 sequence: CASSLGTHLGGYTF. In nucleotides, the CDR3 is TGTGCCAGCAGCTTAGGGACGCATCTAGGGGGCTACACCTTC.

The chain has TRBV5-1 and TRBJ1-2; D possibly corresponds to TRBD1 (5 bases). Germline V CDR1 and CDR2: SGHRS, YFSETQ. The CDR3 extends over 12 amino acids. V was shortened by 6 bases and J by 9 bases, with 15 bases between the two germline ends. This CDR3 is CASTSGEDSYTF. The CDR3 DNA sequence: TGCGCCAGCACCTCGGGGGAAGATAGCTACACCTTC.

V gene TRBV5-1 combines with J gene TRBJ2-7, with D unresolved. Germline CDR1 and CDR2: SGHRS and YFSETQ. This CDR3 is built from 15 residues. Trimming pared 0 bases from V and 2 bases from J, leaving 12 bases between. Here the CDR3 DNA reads TGCGCCAGCAGCTTGGCCTCGATGCCAGCCTACGAGCAGTACTTC. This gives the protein CASSLASMPAYEQYF.

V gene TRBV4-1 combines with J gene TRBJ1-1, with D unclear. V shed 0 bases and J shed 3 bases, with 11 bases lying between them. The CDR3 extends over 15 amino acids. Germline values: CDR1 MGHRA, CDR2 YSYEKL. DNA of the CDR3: TGCGCCAGCAGCCAAGATGGGAGGGTCCACACTGAAGCTTTCTTT. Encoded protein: CASSQDGRVHTEAFF.